Presented here are 30 T cell receptor beta chains from one specimen sequenced in a study of regulatory T cells in long-lasting Graves disease. Sample time point: newly diagnosed GD, antithyroid drugs for less than 3 months. The TCR library was prepared using RNA isolated from PBMCs. Libraries of TCR beta came from iRepertoire HTBI primers plus Arm-PCR of CDR3 regions. One entry per CDR3 protein, called by TCRdb with MiXCR from the multiplex PCR reads. The sample shows about 620,000 distinct CDR3 sequences, 16% of them seen only once. The sample was also reused in another study, on T cells in Graves' hyperthyroidism and ophthalmopathy.

The source was peripheral blood mononuclear cells (PBMCs), collected at new diagnosis, from a patient treated with antithyroid drugs. The receptors shown here come from a young woman with Graves disease.

J is TRBJ1-2 and V is TRBV6-2 or TRBV6-3, with D possibly TRBD1 on 6 matching bases. V was shortened by 0 bases and J by 8 bases, with 19 bases between the two germline ends. The CDR3 loop spans 16 amino acids. The germline CDR1 and CDR2 sequences are MNHEY and SVGEGT. CDR3 region: CASSYSIRSVTGGYTF. DNA of the CDR3: TGTGCCAGCAGTTACTCGATACGGTCGGTTACAGGGGGCTACACCTTC.

This clonotype was detected once. V usage is TRBV14 and J usage is TRBJ1-6, with D perhaps TRBD1 (5 bases). CDR1 and CDR2 from the germline V gene are SGHDN and FVKESK. This CDR3 spans 15 amino acids. The V gene lost 4 bases and the J gene lost 3 bases, with 10 bases spanning the gap. CDR3 protein: CASSPQQGYNSPLHF. Here the CDR3 DNA reads TGTGCCAGCAGCCCTCAGCAGGGCTATAATTCACCCCTCCACTTT.

J is TRBJ2-1 and V is TRBV4-1; the D is unclear. Germline V gives CDR1 MGHRA, CDR2 YSYEKL. The CDR3 has 13 amino acids. Trimming removed 1 base at V and 11 bases at J, with 12 bases between. This CDR3 reads CASSQAGGMKQFF. Here the CDR3 DNA reads TGCGCCAGCAGCCAAGCGGGCGGTATGAAGCAGTTCTTC.

This clonotype was picked up a small number of times. This chain uses TRBV14 with TRBJ2-1; 15 nucleotides align to TRBD2. V dropped 1 base and J dropped 4; count of bases not matched to a gene: 5. The germline CDR1 and CDR2 sequences are SGHDN and FVKESK. CDR3 length: 18 amino acids. This CDR3 is CASSQVGLAGGRYNEQFF. As DNA, the CDR3 is TGTGCCAGCAGCCAAGTGGGACTAGCGGGAGGCAGGTACAATGAGCAGTTCTTC.

This clonotype was seen ten or more times. This chain uses TRBV9 with TRBJ2-1; perhaps TRBD2 as D (5 bases). Germline values: CDR1 SGDLS, CDR2 YYNGEE. The V gene lost 2 bases and the J gene lost 0 bases, with 9 bases spanning the gap. This CDR3 is 15 amino acids long. The CDR3 region is CASSVGRNSYNEQFF. The CDR3 DNA sequence: TGTGCCAGCAGCGTGGGGAGAAACTCCTACAATGAGCAGTTCTTC.

This clonotype was observed many times. The V and J genes are TRBV11-2 and TRBJ1-1, with D uncertain. The CDR3 is 12 residues long. Trimming took 7 bases from V and 0 from J, leaving 6 bases between them. Germline assignment: CDR1 SGHAT and CDR2 FQNNGV. DNA of the CDR3: TGTGCCAGCAAGGCCATGAACACTGAAGCTTTCTTT. Translating gives CASKAMNTEAFF. Looking up the rest from reference TRBV11-2 and TRBJ1-1 gives the full variable domain: EAGVAQSPRYKIIEKRQSVAFWCNPISGHATLYWYQQILGQGPKLLIQFQNNGVVDDSQLPKDRFSAERLKGVDSTLKIQPAKLEDSAVYLCASKAMNTEAFFGQGTRLTVV.

This clonotype was detected a few times. The chain joins TRBV28 to TRBJ2-3, with D perhaps TRBD1 (5 bases). V lost 5 bases and J 1 base, leaving 13 bases between the germline ends. CDR1 is MDHEN, CDR2 SYDVKM, per germline. The CDR3 runs 15 residues. CDR3 coding DNA: TGTGCCAGCAGTCCCCACGACAGACGCACAGATACGCAGTATTTT. It specifies CASSPHDRRTDTQYF. Full variable domain (missing parts from reference TRBV28 and TRBJ2-3): DVKVTQSSRYLVKRTGEKVFLECVQDMDHENMFWYRQDPGLGLRLIYFSYDVKMKEKGDIPEGYSVSREKKERFSLILESASTNQTSMYLCASSPHDRRTDTQYFGPGTRLTVL.

This clonotype turned up a few times. The chain employs TRBV20-1 and TRBJ1-2; tentative D call: TRBD1 (5 bases). The CDR3 runs 15 residues. Trimming removed 5 bases at V and 7 bases at J, with 23 bases between. In germline, CDR1 is DFQATT, CDR2 SNEGSKA (reference sequence). Written as DNA, the CDR3 is TGCAGTGCTCCTCAGGGACGCCTAGCTAGGGGTGGCTACACCTTC. Translated: CSAPQGRLARGGYTF.

This clonotype was found many times. The chain uses TRBV28 and TRBJ2-1, with 10 nucleotides matching TRBD2. Unmatched junction bases numbered 8, after V lost 2 bases and J lost 10 bases. The CDR3 sequence is 15 residues long. From germline, CDR1 is MDHEN and CDR2 SYDVKM. The CDR3 DNA reads TGTGCCAGCAGTTTAAGCGGGAGGGTATACGGAGAGCAGTTCTTC. Translation: CASSLSGRVYGEQFF.

This clonotype was seen many times. The chain recombines TRBV18 with TRBJ1-1; the D gene is possibly TRBD1 (6 bases). CDR3 length: 15 amino acids. V was cut by 4 bases and J by 3 bases, with 15 bases left in between. Germline assignment: CDR1 KGHSH and CDR2 LQKENI. The CDR3 DNA follows: TGTGCCAGCTCACTCAGGGGCGGCGGAGACACTGAAGCTTTCTTT. Its protein is CASSLRGGGDTEAFF.

This clonotype has just a few counts. This sequence joins TRBV13 and TRBJ1-5, with 9 bases matching TRBD1. V trimming: 4 bases; J trimming: 0 bases; junction bases outside the gene matches: 4. Germline V gene sequence: CDR1 PRHDT, CDR2 FYEKMQ (reference sequence). CDR3 length equals 16 residues. The CDR3 region is CASSYSGQGSNQPQHF. CDR3 DNA: TGTGCCAGCAGCTACTCGGGACAGGGTAGCAATCAGCCCCAGCATTTT.

This clonotype was seen at least ten times. CDR3 sequence (DNA): TGTGCCAGCCTCGGGGGAGTCATGGTACGCGGGGAGCAGTTCTTC. Translating gives CASLGGVMVRGEQFF. The genes are TRBV2 and TRBJ2-1; D may be TRBD2 (6 bases). Germline assignment: CDR1 SNHLY and CDR2 FYNNEI. The length of the CDR3 is 15 residues. Deletions cut 8 bases from V and 10 bases from J, with 24 bases between.

J is TRBJ2-7 and V is TRBV19, with TRBD2 identical over 7 bases. J lost 4 bases, V lost 5 bases, and 14 bases had no gene match. The CDR3 totals 16 residues. The germline CDR1 and CDR2 sequences are LNHDA and SQIVND (reference sequence). The CDR3, as DNA: TGTGCCAGTAGTGATCCGTCGCGGGGAGGGCCGTACGAGCAGTACTTC. It is translated as CASSDPSRGGPYEQYF.

The J gene is TRBJ2-2, the V gene TRBV24-1; perhaps D is TRBD1 or TRBD2 (6 bases each). This CDR3 has 17 residues. V lost 5 bases and J lost 0, with 15 bases in between. Looked up from germline, CDR1 is KGHDR and CDR2 is SFDVKD. This chain's CDR3 is CATSGKGGMSNTGELFF. DNA of the CDR3: TGTGCCACCAGTGGAAAGGGGGGTATGTCGAACACCGGGGAGCTGTTTTTT.

This clonotype has ten or more counts. The chain recombines TRBV2 with TRBJ2-1; TRBD1 might be the D (6 bases). The CDR3 extends over 15 amino acids. Germline loops: CDR1 SNHLY, CDR2 FYNNEI. Trimming removed 4 bases at V and 4 bases at J, with 14 bases between. In DNA, the CDR3 is TGTGCCAGCAGTGCCCAGGGGCTACGATACAATGAGCAGTTCTTC. Amino acids: CASSAQGLRYNEQFF.

The chain links TRBV3-1 to TRBJ1-2; no firm D call. Germline CDR1 and CDR2: LGHDT and YNNKEL (reference sequence). The CDR3 loop spans 15 amino acids. The germline V and J ends were trimmed by 1 base and 1 base, with 10 bases remaining between them. In DNA form, the CDR3 reads TGTGCCAGCAGCCAAGGGGGTACGGGTAACTATGGCTACACCTTC. As protein: CASSQGGTGNYGYTF.

This clonotype was counted a few times. V is TRBV5-1 and J is TRBJ2-3, with a weak D call TRBD1 (6 bases). Germline V CDR1 and CDR2: SGHRS, YFSETQ. The CDR3 covers 15 residues. Trimming took off 0 bases at V and 4 bases at J, with 12 bases between the two ends. In DNA, the CDR3 is TGCGCCAGCAGCTTGGCCCACAGGGCGTCAGATACGCAGTATTTT. The encoded protein is CASSLAHRASDTQYF.

This clonotype was found a few times. J is TRBJ1-2 and V is TRBV19, with 8 nucleotides matching TRBD1. CDR3 length equals 14 residues. The trim removed 6 bases at V and 4 bases at J, leaving 7 bases unmatched. CDR1 is LNHDA and CDR2 is SQIVND in the germline V gene (reference sequence). The CDR3 sequence is CASRRQGRGYGYTF. In DNA form, the CDR3 reads TGTGCCAGTAGGAGACAGGGGCGAGGCTATGGCTACACCTTC.

The table lists this clonotype with a few counts. The rearrangement uses TRBV7-2 and TRBJ2-1; 12 nucleotides align to TRBD2. The CDR3 is 14 amino acids. Germline V gives CDR1 SGHTA, CDR2 FQGNSA. V shed 5 bases, J shed 7 bases, and the junction held 3 bases outside the gene matches. This chain's CDR3 is CASSGTSGRNEQFF. CDR3 DNA: TGTGCCAGCAGCGGAACTAGCGGGAGGAATGAGCAGTTCTTC.

V and J are TRBV6-1 and TRBJ2-7; D is possibly TRBD1 (6 bases). Germline V gives CDR1 MNHNS, CDR2 SASEGT. Trimming shortened V by 6 bases and J by 2 bases, and 17 bases separated the two germline ends. The CDR3 length is 15 residues. The CDR3 DNA is TGTGCCAGCAGGGATCTCGGACAGCCGACCTACGAGCAGTACTTC. The encoded protein is CASRDLGQPTYEQYF.

In this sample, this clonotype turned up many times. The chain is built from TRBV20-1 and TRBJ2-7, with 8 positions matching TRBD2. Germline V CDR1 and CDR2: DFQATT, SNEGSKA (reference sequence). Trimming at V came to 3 bases and at J to 3 bases, leaving 7 bases not matched to a gene. This CDR3 is built from 14 residues. In nucleotides, the CDR3 is TGCAGTGCTAGGGAGTCAGCGGGAGTCTACGAGCAGTACTTC. Amino acids: CSARESAGVYEQYF.

This clonotype was seen a handful of times. This chain joins TRBV30 and TRBJ2-3; D ambiguous. Germline V gives CDR1 GTSNPN, CDR2 SVGIG (reference sequence). Between the trimmed V and J ends, which lost 7 bases and 2 bases, there was a span of 16 bases. This CDR3 spans 14 amino acids. The CDR3 is CALARYGNTDTQYF. The CDR3 region has the DNA TGTGCCTTAGCACGGTACGGAAACACAGATACGCAGTATTTT.

V and J are TRBV28 and TRBJ2-3; no clear D. CDR1 is MDHEN and CDR2 is SYDVKM in the germline V gene. CDR3 size: 14 residues. Deletions cut 3 bases from V and 1 base from J, with 8 bases between. CDR3 in amino acids: CASSLPHGTDTQYF. CDR3 bases: TGTGCCAGCAGTTTGCCGCACGGCACAGATACGCAGTATTTT.

At least ten counts were recorded for this clonotype. The chain joins TRBV28 to TRBJ2-1; 7 nucleotides match TRBD2. Looked up from germline, CDR1 is MDHEN and CDR2 is SYDVKM. The CDR3 contains 15 residues. The trim removed 1 base at V and 7 bases at J, leaving 7 bases unmatched. CDR3: CASSLSREGGNEQFF. Here the CDR3 DNA reads TGTGCCAGCAGTTTATCTAGGGAGGGCGGGAATGAGCAGTTCTTC.

In this sample, this clonotype turned up many times. The gene calls are TRBV29-1 and TRBJ2-3, with 8 bases aligning to TRBD1. Looked up from germline, CDR1 is SQVTM and CDR2 is ANQGSEA. J lost 1 base, V lost 7 bases, and 4 bases had no gene match. This CDR3 has 13 amino acids. The CDR3 bases are TGCAGCGGGGACAGGCGGGGCACAGATACGCAGTATTTT. This sequence encodes CSGDRRGTDTQYF.

A few counts support this clonotype. CDR3 sequence: CAISESYVGTGEGPQHF. The CDR3 nucleotides read TGTGCCATCAGTGAGTCGTACGTTGGGACAGGGGAAGGGCCCCAGCATTTT. The V call is TRBV10-3, the J call TRBJ1-5; 10 positions match TRBD1. V was clipped by 0 bases and J by 9 bases; unmatched bases: 11. The CDR3 is 17 residues long. Germline V lookup: CDR1 ENHRY, CDR2 SYGVKD.

This clonotype showed up just once. This may come from a read error, since a much larger clone is one base off. The chain is built from TRBV7-3 and TRBJ2-1; maybe TRBD2 (5 bases). The CDR3 length is 13 residues. Per the germline V gene, CDR1 is SGHTA and CDR2 is FQGTGA. The CDR3 coding sequence is TGTGCCAGCGGCCCCGGAATCGGGAATGAGCGGTTCTTC. Protein product: CASGPGIGNERFF.

This clonotype was counted at least ten times. The chain links TRBV29-1 to TRBJ2-1; 11 bases are shared with TRBD2. V was pared by 6 bases and J by 2 bases, with 3 bases of the junction left unmatched. Germline V gene data show CDR1 as SQVTM and CDR2 as ANQGSEA. The CDR3 covers 14 residues. The CDR3 DNA reads as TGCAGCGTACTAGCGGGGGAAACCTACAATGAGCAGTTCTTC. This translates into CSVLAGETYNEQFF.

In its sample, this clonotype was seen a few times. V gene TRBV18 combines with J gene TRBJ2-3; D might be TRBD1 or TRBD2, each matching 6 bases. This CDR3 is 16 amino acids long. Germline lookup yields CDR1 KGHSH and CDR2 LQKENI. Trimming took 5 bases from V and 0 from J, leaving 15 bases between them. As DNA, the CDR3 is TGTGCCAGCTCAGTCGGGAGACAGGACAGCACAGATACGCAGTATTTT. This codes for CASSVGRQDSTDTQYF. The variable domain in full, with the rest retrieved from reference TRBV18 and TRBJ2-3, is NAGVMQNPRHLVRRRGQEARLRCSPMKGHSHVYWYRQLPEEGLKFMVYLQKENIIDESGMPKERFSAEFPKEGPSILRIQQVVRGDSAAYFCASSVGRQDSTDTQYFGPGTRLTVL.

This clonotype has more than one count but fewer than ten. This chain connects TRBV6-1 to TRBJ2-1; D gene unclear. With 4 bases removed from V and 9 bases from J, the gap between germline ends came to 13 bases. The length of the CDR3 is 13 residues. The germline V gene encodes CDR1 MNHNS and CDR2 SASEGT. The CDR3 nucleotides read TGTGCCAGCAGTGCAAGTGCTCGACCTGAGCAGTTCTTC. Protein product: CASSASARPEQFF.